This paragraph covers one T cell receptor (beta chain) sequence. The sample is drawn from a study of blood T cell repertoires in COVID-19. Study-wide context: The United States, Italy and Spain supplied acute and convalescent COVID-19 samples. T cells, B-cell-depleted T cells, or PBMCs supplied cDNA or gDNA.

Per the authors' pipeline: Quantification of nucleated cells was approximated via reference gene primer amplification. Assay: immunoSEQ multiplex PCR; the TCRdb copy retains only in-frame clones and omits some. Clone size and V and J calls were adopted from that table, with D and trimming inferred from the DNA. This table has just under 45,000 clones, about 86% appearing once. V lost 4 bases and J 2 bases, leaving 15 bases between the germline ends. The CDR3 extends over 15 amino acids. Germline V CDR1 and CDR2: SGDLS, YYNGEE. The chain couples TRBV9 to TRBJ2-5; D call uncertain. This clonotype originated in a human donor in a cohort sampled during active COVID-19. The material sequenced was peripheral blood. CDR3 in DNA: TGTGCCAGCAGCAGAGGCCCACCTCCACAAGAGACCCAGTACTTC. Amino acids: CASSRGPPPQETQYF.